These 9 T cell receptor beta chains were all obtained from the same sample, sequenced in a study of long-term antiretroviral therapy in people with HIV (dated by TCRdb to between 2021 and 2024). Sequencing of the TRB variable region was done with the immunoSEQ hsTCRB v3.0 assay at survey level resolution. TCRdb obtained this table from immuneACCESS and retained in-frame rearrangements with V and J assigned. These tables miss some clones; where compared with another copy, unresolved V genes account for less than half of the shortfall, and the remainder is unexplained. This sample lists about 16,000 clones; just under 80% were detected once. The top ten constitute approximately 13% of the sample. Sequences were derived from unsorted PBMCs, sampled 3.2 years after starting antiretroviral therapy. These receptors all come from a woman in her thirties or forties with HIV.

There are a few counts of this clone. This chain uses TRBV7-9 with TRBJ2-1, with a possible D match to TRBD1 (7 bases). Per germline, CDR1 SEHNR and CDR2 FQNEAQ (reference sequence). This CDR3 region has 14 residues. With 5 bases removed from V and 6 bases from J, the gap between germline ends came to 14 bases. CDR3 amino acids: CASSPGGTVNEQFF. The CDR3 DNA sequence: TGTGCCAGCAGCCCCGGCGGGACAGTCAATGAGCAGTTCTTC.

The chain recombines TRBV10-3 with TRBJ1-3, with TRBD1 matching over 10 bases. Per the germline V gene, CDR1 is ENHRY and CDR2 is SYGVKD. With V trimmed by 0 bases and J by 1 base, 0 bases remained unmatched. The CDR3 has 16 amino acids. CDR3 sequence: CAISESDRGSGNTIYF. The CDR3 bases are TGTGCCATCAGTGAGTCGGACAGGGGGTCTGGAAACACCATATATTTT.

In DNA, the CDR3 is TGTGCCAGCTCCACCTGGGATCGAGACACCGGGGAGCTGTTTTTT. Its translation is CASSTWDRDTGELFF. The V gene is TRBV18, the J gene TRBJ2-2, with D uncertain. The CDR3 has 15 residues. From germline, CDR1 is KGHSH and CDR2 LQKENI. Between the trimmed V and J ends, which lost 6 bases and 3 bases, there was a span of 14 bases.

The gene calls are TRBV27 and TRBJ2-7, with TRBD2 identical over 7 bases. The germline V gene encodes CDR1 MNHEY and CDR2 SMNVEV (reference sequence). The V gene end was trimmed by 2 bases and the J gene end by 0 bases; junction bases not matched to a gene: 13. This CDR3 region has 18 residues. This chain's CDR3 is CASSLRTRGVTSSYEQYF. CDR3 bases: TGTGCCAGCAGTTTACGGACTAGAGGGGTTACGAGCTCCTACGAGCAGTACTTC.

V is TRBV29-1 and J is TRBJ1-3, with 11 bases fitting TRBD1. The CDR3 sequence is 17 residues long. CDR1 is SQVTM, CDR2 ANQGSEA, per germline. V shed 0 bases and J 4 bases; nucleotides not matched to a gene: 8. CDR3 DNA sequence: TGCAGCGTTGAAGAATGGGGACAGGGGGAAGAAGGAAACACCATATATTTT. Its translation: CSVEEWGQGEEGNTIYF. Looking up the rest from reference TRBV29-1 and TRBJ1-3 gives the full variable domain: SAVISQKPSRDICQRGTSLTIQCQVDSQVTMMFWYRQQPGQSLTLIATANQGSEATYESGFVIDKFPISRPNLTFSTLTVSNMSPEDSSIYLCSVEEWGQGEEGNTIYFGEGSWLTVV.

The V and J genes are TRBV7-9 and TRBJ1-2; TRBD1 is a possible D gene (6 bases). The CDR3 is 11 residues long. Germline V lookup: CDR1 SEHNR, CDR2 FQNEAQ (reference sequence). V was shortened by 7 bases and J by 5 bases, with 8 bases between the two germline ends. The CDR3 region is CASTQGYGYTF. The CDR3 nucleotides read TGTGCCAGCACCCAGGGGTATGGCTACACCTTC.

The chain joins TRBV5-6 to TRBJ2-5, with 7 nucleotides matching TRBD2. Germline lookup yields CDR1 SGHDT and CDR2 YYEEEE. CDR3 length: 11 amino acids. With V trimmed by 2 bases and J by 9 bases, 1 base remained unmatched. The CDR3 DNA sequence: TGTGCCAGCAGCTTTCGGGAGGCCCAGTACTTC. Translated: CASSFREAQYF.

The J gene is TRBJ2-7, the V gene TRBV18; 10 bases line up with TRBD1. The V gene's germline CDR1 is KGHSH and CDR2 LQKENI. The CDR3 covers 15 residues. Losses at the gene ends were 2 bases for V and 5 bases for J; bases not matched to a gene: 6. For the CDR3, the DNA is TGTGCCAGCTCACCAACCGGGACAGGGGACCACGAGCAGTACTTC. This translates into CASSPTGTGDHEQYF.

CDR3 nucleotide sequence: TGTGCCAGCAGTGAATCGGGAGGGAAGAGCTCCTACGAGCAGTACTTC. Translation gives CASSESGGKSSYEQYF. The chain employs TRBV25-1 and TRBJ2-7, with TRBD2 matching over 8 bases. V trimming: 1 base; J trimming: 0 bases; junction bases outside the gene matches: 5. The CDR3 is 16 residues long. Germline-derived CDR1 and CDR2 are MGHDK and SYGVNS.